This T cell receptor beta chain was observed in a study of OX40 agonist ivuxolimab in advanced cancers. Study-wide context: Earlier treatment with anti-PD-1, anti-PD-L1 or anti-CTLA-4 was permitted, and under 50% had received some. Study-wide results and limits: Clonal expansion by week 6 occurred in CD4+ and CD8+ blood T cells (at 0.1 to 3.0 mg/kg).

TCRdb's table, derived via immunoSEQ multiplex PCR, lists solely in-frame clones and lacks some. Among about 29,000 clones listed, approximately 90% were seen once. Peripheral blood came from all dose cohorts at three timepoints. This CDR3 spans 14 amino acids. V lost 2 bases to trimming and J lost 6 bases; unmatched junction nucleotides: 7. The germline V gene has CDR1 GTSNPN and CDR2 SVGIG (reference sequence). Details on this clone: Its antigen is not identified.

The chain links TRBV30 to TRBJ2-3; 8 nucleotides line up with TRBD1. The TCR originated in an adult with an advanced solid tumor such as melanoma, head and neck, liver or kidney cancer. The sample in question was CD4+ or CD8+ T cells sorted from blood, obtained in a trial of the OX40 agonist ivuxolimab. For the CDR3, the DNA is TGTGCCTGGAGTAAAGGACAGGGTCCGGATACGCAGTATTTT. This translates into CAWSKGQGPDTQYF.